The 27 T cell receptor beta chains presented below share a single source sample, sequenced in a study of cytomegalovirus exposure and HLA in healthy donors. The PCR contained 60 Vbeta and 13 Jbeta primers. The assay was immunoSEQ multiplex PCR, and TCRdb's table has in-frame clones only and misses some. The data contain about 210,000 clones, 82% of them seen just once; the ten biggest clones take up around 6%. The sequenced material came from PBMCs. Receptor source: a man aged 40-49 years in good health and CMV-seropositive.

In this sample, this clone turned up once. The CDR3 nucleotides are TGTGCCAGCAGCTTAGGGACTAGCGGGAGGGCCATCGGATACAATGAGCAGTTCTTC. It specifies CASSLGTSGRAIGYNEQFF. The chain combines TRBV11-3 with TRBJ2-1; 15 nucleotides match TRBD2. Germline CDR1 is SGHNT and CDR2 is YENEEA. The ends lost 1 base at V and 4 bases at J; junction bases unmatched: 8. This CDR3 region has 19 residues. The full variable domain, in which reference TRBV11-3 and TRBJ2-1 provide the parts outside the CDR3, is EAGVVQSPRYKIIEKKQPVAFWCNPISGHNTLYWYLQNLGQGPELLIRYENEEAVDDSQLPKDRFSAERLKGVDSTLKIQPAELGDSAVYLCASSLGTSGRAIGYNEQFFGPGTRLTVL.

The chain employs TRBV6-5 and TRBJ1-4; 7 bases line up with TRBD1. In germline, CDR1 is MNHEY, CDR2 SVGAGI. The V and J ends lost 2 bases and 5 bases, in that order; junction bases with no gene match: 8. This CDR3 comprises 16 residues. CDR3 sequence reads: CASSYGTDPLNEKLFF. The DNA for the CDR3 is TGTGCCAGCAGTTACGGGACAGACCCCCTCAATGAAAAACTGTTTTTT.

The chain is built from TRBV5-4 and TRBJ2-6; 7 bases are shared with TRBD2. Germline assignment: CDR1 SGHNT and CDR2 YYREEE (reference sequence). With 5 bases clipped from V and 4 bases from J, the junction kept 6 bases outside the gene matches. The CDR3 loop spans 15 amino acids. The CDR3 DNA reads as TGTGCCAGCAGGGGGTCGGGGGGAGGGGCCAACGTCCTGACTTTC. Translated: CASRGSGGGANVLTF.

The chain employs TRBV5-1 and TRBJ2-2; D not certain. The V gene lost 0 bases and the J gene lost 2 bases, with 11 bases spanning the gap. Germline loops: CDR1 SGHRS, CDR2 YFSETQ. The CDR3 length is 16 residues. The chain's CDR3 is CASSLGASFNTGELFF. CDR3 nucleotides: TGCGCCAGCAGCTTGGGAGCGTCCTTTAACACCGGGGAGCTGTTTTTT. Combining the CDR3 with reference TRBV5-1 and TRBJ2-2 gives the whole variable domain KAGVTQTPRYLIKTRGQQVTLSCSPISGHRSVSWYQQTPGQGLQFLFEYFSETQRNKGNFPGRFSGRQFSNSRSEMNVSTLELGDSALYLCASSLGASFNTGELFFGEGSRLTVL.

This clone has just one count. This rearrangement joins TRBV2 to TRBJ2-1, with D possibly TRBD2 on 5 matching bases. The germline V gene encodes CDR1 SNHLY and CDR2 FYNNEI. Trimming shortened V by 6 bases and J by 0 bases, and 9 bases separated the two germline ends. This CDR3 has 14 residues. The DNA for the CDR3 is TGTGCCAGCAGCCGGGGAAGCTCCTACAATGAGCAGTTCTTC. Residues: CASSRGSSYNEQFF.

V gene TRBV11-2 combines with J gene TRBJ2-1, with 7 bases that match TRBD2. The V segment lost 7 bases and the J segment 3 bases; nucleotides outside the gene matches: 9. CDR1 and CDR2 (germline): SGHAT, FQNNGV. CDR3 length: 15 residues. The CDR3 sequence: CASTKAGVFYNEQFF. As DNA, the CDR3 is TGTGCCAGCACCAAGGCGGGGGTATTCTACAATGAGCAGTTCTTC.

The chain employs TRBV6-6 and TRBJ2-1; D unresolved. Trimming removed 0 bases at V and 7 bases at J, with 7 bases between. Germline CDR1 reads MNHNY; CDR2 reads SVGAGI (reference sequence). This CDR3 region has 13 residues. CDR3 sequence (DNA): TGTGCCAGCAGTTACTCCAGTTTTAATGAGCAGTTCTTC. It encodes CASSYSSFNEQFF.

Points on this clone: The identical CDR3 is also encoded by other nucleotide sequences in the sample. The gene calls are TRBV5-1 and TRBJ2-1, with a weak D call TRBD2 (6 bases). The germline V gene has CDR1 SGHRS and CDR2 YFSETQ. V was trimmed by 2 bases and J by 3 bases, leaving 9 bases between them. The CDR3 has 14 residues. The CDR3 DNA follows: TGCGCCAGCAGCTTTGGTAGCGGCTACAATGAGCAGTTCTTC. It yields the protein CASSFGSGYNEQFF.

V usage is TRBV6-6 and J usage is TRBJ2-5; D is perhaps TRBD1 (6 bases). V was shortened by 6 bases and J by 4 bases, with 18 bases between the two germline ends. The CDR3 extends over 15 amino acids. Germline V gene sequence: CDR1 MNHNY, CDR2 SVGAGI (reference sequence). The CDR3 loop reads CASRITLDSGETQYF. DNA of the CDR3: TGTGCCAGCAGAATTACCCTGGACAGTGGAGAGACCCAGTACTTC.

The CDR3 sequence is CASSLVEDYEQYV. DNA for the CDR3: TGTGCCAGCAGCTTAGTCGAGGATTACGAGCAGTACGTC. V and J are TRBV7-9 and TRBJ2-7; no clear D. There are 13 residues in the CDR3. V dropped 1 base and J dropped 4 bases, with 8 bases sitting between them. Per germline, CDR1 SEHNR and CDR2 FQNEAQ (reference sequence).

V is TRBV18 and J is TRBJ2-2; maybe TRBD1 (6 bases). Germline V gene sequence: CDR1 KGHSH, CDR2 LQKENI. CDR3 length equals 16 residues. V was trimmed by 3 bases and J by 5 bases, leaving 16 bases between them. The CDR3 protein is CASSPYAGELTGELFF. For the CDR3, the DNA is TGTGCCAGCTCACCGTATGCAGGGGAGTTAACCGGGGAGCTGTTTTTT. Full variable domain (missing parts from reference TRBV18 and TRBJ2-2): NAGVMQNPRHLVRRRGQEARLRCSPMKGHSHVYWYRQLPEEGLKFMVYLQKENIIDESGMPKERFSAEFPKEGPSILRIQQVVRGDSAAYFCASSPYAGELTGELFFGEGSRLTVL.

The chain has TRBV5-6 and TRBJ2-1, with TRBD2 as a possible D gene (6 bases). The CDR3 consists of 17 residues. V lost 4 bases to trimming and J lost 4 bases, with 21 bases between them. Germline CDR1 and CDR2: SGHDT and YYEEEE. This CDR3 reads CASSPGVGAGEYNEQFF. The CDR3 DNA reads as TGTGCCAGCAGCCCGGGAGTGGGCGCTGGGGAGTACAATGAGCAGTTCTTC.

This clone was counted a single time. The chain couples TRBV11-2 to TRBJ2-5; TRBD1 matches 8 bases. V was clipped by 4 bases and J by 6 bases; unmatched bases: 10. The CDR3 has 15 residues. CDR1 and CDR2 (germline): SGHAT, FQNNGV. In DNA form, the CDR3 reads TGTGCCAGCAGCTCCTCGGGACAGGAAGGGCAGACCCAGTACTTC. Translating gives CASSSSGQEGQTQYF.

J is TRBJ2-3 and V is TRBV6-4, with D possibly TRBD2 on 6 matching bases. The CDR3 contains 14 residues. CDR1 and CDR2 from the germline V gene are MRHNA and SNTAGT. Trimming took off 4 bases at V and 2 bases at J, with 10 bases between the two ends. The CDR3 DNA reads as TGTGCCAGCAGTGGGGGACTTGTCACAGATACGCAGTATTTT. This gives the protein CASSGGLVTDTQYF.

The J gene is TRBJ1-4, the V gene TRBV5-1; 9 nucleotides align to TRBD1. CDR3 length: 20 residues. Germline-derived CDR1 and CDR2 are SGHRS and YFSETQ. Losses at the gene ends were 4 bases for V and 0 bases for J; bases not matched to a gene: 16. The CDR3 protein is CASSQSDRGDVRATNEKLFF. The CDR3 DNA reads TGCGCCAGCAGCCAATCGGACAGGGGTGATGTTCGTGCAACTAATGAAAAACTGTTTTTT. Full variable domain (missing parts from reference TRBV5-1 and TRBJ1-4): KAGVTQTPRYLIKTRGQQVTLSCSPISGHRSVSWYQQTPGQGLQFLFEYFSETQRNKGNFPGRFSGRQFSNSRSEMNVSTLELGDSALYLCASSQSDRGDVRATNEKLFFGSGTQLSVL.

The CDR3 coding sequence is TGTGCCAGTAGTGTCGGACAGGGGGTTTCTGGGGCCAACGTCCTGACTTTC. Translated, it gives CASSVGQGVSGANVLTF. V usage is TRBV19 and J usage is TRBJ2-6; 10 bases line up with TRBD1. Trimming at V came to 5 bases and at J to 1 base, leaving 5 bases not matched to a gene. This CDR3 spans 17 amino acids. CDR1 and CDR2 from the germline V gene are LNHDA and SQIVND (reference sequence).

The chain carries TRBV11-2 and TRBJ2-1; 10 nucleotides agree with TRBD2. Germline CDR1 SGHAT, CDR2 FQNNGV. The CDR3 contains 17 residues. Losses at the gene ends were 1 base for V and 4 bases for J; bases not matched to a gene: 7. CDR3 amino acids: CASSLVGRTSGYNEQFF. The CDR3 DNA sequence: TGTGCCAGCAGCTTAGTAGGTCGGACTAGCGGTTACAATGAGCAGTTCTTC.

CDR3 in amino acids: CASSPRQAYNEQFF. Written as DNA, the CDR3 is TGTGCCAGCTCACCACGACAAGCCTACAATGAGCAGTTCTTC. J is TRBJ2-1 and V is TRBV18; D gene uncertain. Germline loops: CDR1 KGHSH, CDR2 LQKENI. The ends were cut back, 1 base at V and 2 bases at J, with 6 bases in the middle. The CDR3 runs 14 residues. The variable domain in full, completed from reference TRBV18 and TRBJ2-1, reads NAGVMQNPRHLVRRRGQEARLRCSPMKGHSHVYWYRQLPEEGLKFMVYLQKENIIDESGMPKERFSAEFPKEGPSILRIQQVVRGDSAAYFCASSPRQAYNEQFFGPGTRLTVL.

This clone was seen more than once but under ten times. This chain connects TRBV6-1 to TRBJ1-3; D possibly corresponds to TRBD1 (6 bases). Per germline, CDR1 MNHNS and CDR2 SASEGT. Trimming took off 5 bases at V and 7 bases at J, with 12 bases between the two ends. CDR3 size: 13 residues. CDR3 protein: CASSTRQANTIYF. Written as DNA, the CDR3 is TGTGCCAGCAGTACCCGACAGGCCAACACCATATATTTT.

This clone was seen more than once but under ten times. V usage is TRBV6-1 and J usage is TRBJ2-7; TRBD2 agrees at 8 bases. The J segment lost 3 bases and the V segment lost 1 base, leaving 5 bases of the junction unmatched. The germline V gene encodes CDR1 MNHNS and CDR2 SASEGT. CDR3 size: 15 residues. CDR3 in amino acids: CASSEGRSGSYEQYF. The CDR3 nucleotides read TGTGCCAGCAGTGAAGGGCGGAGCGGGAGCTACGAGCAGTACTTC.

The V call is TRBV6-5, the J call TRBJ1-1, with 9 bases lining up with TRBD1. Germline V lookup: CDR1 MNHEY, CDR2 SVGAGI. The CDR3 runs to 16 residues. J was trimmed by 1 base and V by 4 bases; bases with no gene match: 7. The CDR3, as DNA: TGTGCCAGCAGTTCGCACAGGGGGCCCCAGAACACTGAAGCTTTCTTT. Translation gives CASSSHRGPQNTEAFF.

In the case of this clone: Additional DNA sequences in this sample encode the identical CDR3. The rearrangement links TRBV5-1 to TRBJ2-3; D may be TRBD1 (5 bases). V was trimmed by 4 bases and J by 1 base, leaving 10 bases between them. This CDR3 contains 14 residues. Per the germline V gene, CDR1 is SGHRS and CDR2 is YFSETQ. In DNA, the CDR3 is TGCGCCAGCAGCCTTGAAGGGGGCACAGATACGCAGTATTTT. Translation: CASSLEGGTDTQYF.

This chain links TRBV5-4 with TRBJ2-1; 12 bases align to TRBD2. The CDR3 is 15 residues long. V was pared by 3 bases and J by 9 bases, with 7 bases of the junction left unmatched. Germline V gene sequence: CDR1 SGHNT, CDR2 YYREEE (reference sequence). The DNA of the CDR3 is TGTGCCAGCAGCTCATCCGGACTAGCGGGAATTGAGCAGTTCTTC. Translated, it gives CASSSSGLAGIEQFF.

The chain joins TRBV7-9 to TRBJ1-3; 7 positions match TRBD1. Germline values: CDR1 SEHNR, CDR2 FQNEAQ (reference sequence). Trimming removed 5 bases from V and 0 bases from J; junction bases left unmatched: 13. The CDR3 runs 18 residues. The CDR3 region has the DNA TGTGCCAGCAGCCTATATGTGGGACAGTCAATCTCTGGAAACACCATATATTTT. Residues: CASSLYVGQSISGNTIYF.

The J gene is TRBJ2-4, the V gene TRBV7-2, with D perhaps TRBD2 (6 bases). Germline V lookup: CDR1 SGHTA, CDR2 FQGNSA. The length of the CDR3 is 14 residues. Between the trimmed V and J ends, which lost 3 bases and 6 bases, there was a span of 12 bases. DNA of the CDR3: TGTGCCAGCAGCTTGAGTGTAGCGGCAAACATTCAGTACTTC. It translates to CASSLSVAANIQYF.

The V and J genes are TRBV27 and TRBJ2-1, with D perhaps TRBD1 (6 bases). This CDR3 comprises 16 residues. Germline V lookup: CDR1 MNHEY, CDR2 SMNVEV (reference sequence). Between the trimmed V and J ends, which lost 2 bases and 4 bases, there was a span of 15 bases. This chain's CDR3 is CASSLRDTTSYNEQFF. CDR3 in DNA: TGTGCCAGCAGTTTACGGGACACTACATCTTACAATGAGCAGTTCTTC.

This clone was found once. The chain employs TRBV13 and TRBJ2-3, with 7 bases matching TRBD2. The CDR3 spans 15 residues. V gave up 5 bases and J gave up 5 bases; unmatched junction bases: 10. Per the germline V gene, CDR1 is PRHDT and CDR2 is FYEKMQ (reference sequence). This CDR3 is CASSARREQVDTQYF. The CDR3, as DNA: TGTGCCAGCAGCGCCAGGCGGGAGCAGGTAGATACGCAGTATTTT.